The rows below give T cell receptor beta chains drawn from one sample of a study of PD-L1 blockade in urothelial cancer. Profiling relied on immunoSEQ multiplex PCR, and the TCRdb table lists in-frame clones only, not all of them. There are about 43,000 clones in the sample; 83% occur only once, and around 15% lies in the top ten. The sample consisted of PBMCs, taken around atezolizumab (anti-PD-L1) treatment. These receptors were obtained from a man in his 60s with urothelial cancer. The CDR3 runs from the conserved cysteine through the conserved F or W. The D gene is left open where the match is weak. Size values are once, few and many counts, or a class for expanded clones, and some rows have none.

clone_size	d_call	v_call	j_call	cdr3_nt	cdr3_aa
-	TRBD1	TRBV28	TRBJ2-2	TGTGCCAGCAGTTATTCACAGGGGGCGACCGGGGAGCTGTTTTTT	CASSYSQGATGELFF
-	-	TRBV6-5	TRBJ1-2	TGTGCCAGCAGTTACTCGAGAGATACTTATGGCTACACCTTC	CASSYSRDTYGYTF
-	-	TRBV9	TRBJ1-1	TGTGCCAGCAGCGCCTTGCCGGGACAAATGAACACTGAAGCTTTCTTT	CASSALPGQMNTEAFF
once	-	TRBV23-1	TRBJ2-7	TGCGCCAGCAGTATTGCAGTCTACGAGCAGTACTTC	CASSIAVYEQYF
-	-	TRBV7-9	TRBJ1-1	TGTGCCAGCAGCCTTTCTAAGAACACTGAAGCTTTCTTT	CASSLSKNTEAFF
-	-	TRBV4-2	TRBJ2-5	TGTGCCAGCAGCCAAGAGGGGGCAGTCCAAGAGACCCAGTACTTC	CASSQEGAVQETQYF
few	-	TRBV14	TRBJ1-2	TGTGCCAGCAGCCAAGAAAGGGGGAGAGGGGGCTACACCTTC	CASSQERGRGGYTF
-	-	TRBV28	TRBJ1-5	TGTGCCAGCACGGGACACTGGAATCAGCCCCAGCATTTT	CASTGHWNQPQHF
-	-	TRBV21-1	TRBJ1-5	TGTGCCAGCAGCAAAGAGCAAAGAGACAGAAAAAAACAATCCAACCAGCCCCAGCATTTT	CASSKEQRDRKKQSNQPQHF
-	-	TRBV15	TRBJ2-7	TGTGCCACCAGGCGGGGGCCGAGTTACGAGCAGTACTTC	CATRRGPSYEQYF
-	TRBD1	TRBV30	TRBJ2-5	TGTGCCTGGAGTGTGACAGGGGGTGAGACCCAGTACTTC	CAWSVTGGETQYF
-	TRBD1	TRBV19	TRBJ1-6	TGTGCCAGTAGTACGACAGGGCAAGGTTCACCCCTCCACTTT	CASSTTGQGSPLHF
few	-	TRBV6-1	TRBJ1-4	TGTGCCAGCAGTGCTGGGCTCCGAAATGAAAAACTGTTTTTT	CASSAGLRNEKLFF
once	-	TRBV7-6	TRBJ2-2	TGTGCCAGCAGCTTCGGTAGCGGAAACACCGGGGAGCTGTTTTTT	CASSFGSGNTGELFF
few	-	TRBV9	TRBJ2-5	TGTGCCAGCAGCGCGTCTAGCACCTCGGAGACCCAGTACTTC	CASSASSTSETQYF
few	-	TRBV30	TRBJ2-7	TGTGCCTGGAATGCGTGGGGGGTGTCCTACGAGCAGTACTTC	CAWNAWGVSYEQYF
-	TRBD1	TRBV28	TRBJ1-5	TGTGCCAGCCTACTCCCGACAGGGGGCAATCAGCCCCAGCATTTT	CASLLPTGGNQPQHF
-	TRBD1	TRBV4-2	TRBJ1-1	TGTGCCAGCAGCCAGGACCCGGCAGGGGGTAACACTGAAGCTTTCTTT	CASSQDPAGGNTEAFF
-	-	TRBV5-8	TRBJ1-1	TGTAGGCCGGGGGGCACTGAAGCTTTCTTT	CRPGGTEAFF
few	TRBD1	TRBV7-2	TRBJ1-2	TGTGCCAGCAGCCCCCAGGGCGGGACAGGTCACTATGGCTACACCTTC	CASSPQGGTGHYGYTF
-	TRBD2	TRBV12-5	TRBJ2-2	TGTGCTAGTGGCCTGCTCCTAGCGGGGGGGAACACCGGGGAGCTGTTTTTT	CASGLLLAGGNTGELFF
-	-	TRBV7-2	TRBJ1-2	TGTGCCAGCAGCTTATCCCAGAACTATGGCTACACCTTC	CASSLSQNYGYTF
-	-	TRBV5-1	TRBJ1-6	TGCGCCAGCAGCTTGGACAGCACTAATTCACCCCTCCACTTT	CASSLDSTNSPLHF
-	-	TRBV5-1	TRBJ2-3	TGCGCCAGCAGCTCCGGGAGCACAGATACGCAGTATTTT	CASSSGSTDTQYF
few	-	TRBV12-2	TRBJ2-5	TGTGCAAGTCGCTTAGGTCTCCGGGTACGGAGGGAGACCCAGTACTTC	CASRLGLRVRRETQYF
-	TRBD1	TRBV4-1	TRBJ1-2	TGCGCCAGCAGCCAAGCGCTAGGGGGCGGTGACTATGGCTACACCTTC	CASSQALGGGDYGYTF
once	-	TRBV10-3	TRBJ1-2	TGTGCCATCAGTGAGAATATCTTACAGGGTATTAATGGCTACACCTTC	CAISENILQGINGYTF
-	TRBD1	TRBV5-1	TRBJ2-2	TGCGCCAGCAGCTTGAATCAGGGGGCAAACGGGGAGCTGTTTTTT	CASSLNQGANGELFF
-	TRBD1	TRBV7-8	TRBJ1-4	TGTGCCAGCAGGACGGACAGGGCTAATGAAAAACTGTTTTTT	CASRTDRANEKLFF
-	TRBD2	TRBV30	TRBJ2-7	TGTGCCTGGAGTGTATCCTGGACTAGCGGGGGGCAATACGAGCAGTACTTC	CAWSVSWTSGGQYEQYF
-	-	TRBV4-1	TRBJ1-4	TGCGCCAGCAGCCAAGACGGAGGAAATGAAAAACTGTTTTTT	CASSQDGGNEKLFF
-	-	TRBV5-6	TRBJ2-3	TGTGCCAGCAGCTGGGACAAACAAACCACAGATACGCAGTATTTT	CASSWDKQTTDTQYF
-	TRBD2	TRBV5-4	TRBJ2-3	TGTGCCAGCAGCTTGGGGACTAGCGGAGAATATACGCAGTATTTT	CASSLGTSGEYTQYF
-	TRBD2	TRBV11-1	TRBJ2-7	TGTGCCAGCAGCCGCGGGACTAGCGGGGGGTACTACGAGCAGTACTTC	CASSRGTSGGYYEQYF
-	TRBD1	TRBV5-1	TRBJ2-2	TGCGCCAGCACCCGACAGGGCTCGAACACCGGGGAGCTGTTTTTT	CASTRQGSNTGELFF
few	-	TRBV2	TRBJ2-7	TGTGCCAGCTCCAGGACTCCCTACGAGCAGTACTTC	CASSRTPYEQYF
-	TRBD1	TRBV27	TRBJ2-3	TGTGCCAGCAGTGGGACAGCCTCCTCCTCAGATACGCAGTATTTT	CASSGTASSSDTQYF
-	-	TRBV6-5	TRBJ1-2	TGTGCCAGCGGCCGTCAGGGGGGCTACACCTTC	CASGRQGGYTF
-	-	TRBV28	TRBJ1-5	TGTGCCACCCGGCCGGGGAACAATCAGCCCCAGCATTTT	CATRPGNNQPQHF
-	TRBD2	TRBV5-4	TRBJ2-5	TGTGCCAGCCCCGTCCCCCGGCGGGGGGCGAGTGGACTGAATCAAGAGACCCAGTACTTC	CASPVPRRGASGLNQETQYF
-	-	TRBV4-1	TRBJ2-7	TGCGCCAGCAGCCAAGCTCAGTTCTCAACCTACGAGCAGTACTTC	CASSQAQFSTYEQYF
-	-	TRBV21-1	TRBJ2-3	TGTGCCAGAAGGACGGGCGGGGGGTGTTCTCGAACAGGCACAGATACGCAGTATTTT	CARRTGGGCSRTGTDTQYF